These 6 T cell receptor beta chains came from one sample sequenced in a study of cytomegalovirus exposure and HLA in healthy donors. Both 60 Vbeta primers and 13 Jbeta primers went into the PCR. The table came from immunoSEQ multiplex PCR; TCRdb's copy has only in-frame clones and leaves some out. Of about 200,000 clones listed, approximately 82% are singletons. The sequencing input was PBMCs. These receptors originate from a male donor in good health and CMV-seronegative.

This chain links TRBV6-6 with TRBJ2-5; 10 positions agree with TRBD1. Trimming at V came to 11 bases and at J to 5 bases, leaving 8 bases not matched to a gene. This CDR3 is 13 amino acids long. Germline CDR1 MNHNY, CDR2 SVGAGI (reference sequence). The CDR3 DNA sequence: TGTGCCTCGGGGACAGGGGCCGGGGAGACCCAGTACTTC. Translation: CASGTGAGETQYF.

The CDR3 is CASSQSEGWAFF. The DNA of the CDR3 is TGTGCCAGCAGCCAATCGGAGGGCTGGGCTTTCTTT. The V and J genes are TRBV11-2 and TRBJ1-1, with D uncertain. Looked up from germline, CDR1 is SGHAT and CDR2 is FQNNGV. This CDR3 region has 12 residues. V was clipped by 5 bases and J by 11 bases, with 15 bases between them. Variable domain in full (rest from reference TRBV11-2 and TRBJ1-1): EAGVAQSPRYKIIEKRQSVAFWCNPISGHATLYWYQQILGQGPKLLIQFQNNGVVDDSQLPKDRFSAERLKGVDSTLKIQPAKLEDSAVYLCASSQSEGWAFFGQGTRLTVV.

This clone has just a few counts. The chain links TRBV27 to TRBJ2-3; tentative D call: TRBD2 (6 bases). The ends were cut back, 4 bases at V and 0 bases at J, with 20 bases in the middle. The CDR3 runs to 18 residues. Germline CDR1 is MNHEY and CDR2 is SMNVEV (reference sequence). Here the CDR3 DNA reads TGTGCCAGCAGTTCCAGTATTAGTCGGGGGAAAAGCACAGATACGCAGTATTTT. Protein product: CASSSSISRGKSTDTQYF.

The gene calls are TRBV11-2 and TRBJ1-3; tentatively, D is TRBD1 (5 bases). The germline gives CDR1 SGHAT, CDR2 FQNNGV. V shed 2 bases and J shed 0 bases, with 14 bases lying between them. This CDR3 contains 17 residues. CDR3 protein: CASSLLGRALSGNTIYF. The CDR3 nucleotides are TGTGCCAGCAGCTTATTGGGCAGGGCCCTCTCTGGAAACACCATATATTTT.

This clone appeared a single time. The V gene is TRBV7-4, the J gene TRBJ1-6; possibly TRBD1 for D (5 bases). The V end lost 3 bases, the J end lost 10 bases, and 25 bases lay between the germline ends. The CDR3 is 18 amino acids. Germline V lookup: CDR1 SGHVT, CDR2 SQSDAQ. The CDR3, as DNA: TGTGCCAGCAGCTTCGGACATCCCTACCTCGGCCGATACTCACCCCTCCACTTT. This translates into CASSFGHPYLGRYSPLHF.

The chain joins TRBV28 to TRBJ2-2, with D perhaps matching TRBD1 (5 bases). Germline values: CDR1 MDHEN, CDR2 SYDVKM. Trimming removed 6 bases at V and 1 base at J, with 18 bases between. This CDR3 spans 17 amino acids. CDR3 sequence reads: CASRDAPGRGNTGELFF. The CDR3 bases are TGTGCCAGCAGAGACGCTCCAGGGCGCGGGAACACCGGGGAGCTGTTTTTT.